The subject of this entry is one T cell receptor (beta chain). This sample is drawn from a study of blood T cell repertoires in COVID-19. Germline CDR1 and CDR2: KGHDR and SFDVKD. The V and J ends lost 5 bases and 1 base, in that order; junction bases with no gene match: 6. This CDR3 is built from 15 residues. Original data processing: Reference gene primer amplification gave estimated nucleated cell counts. TCRdb's table, derived via immunoSEQ multiplex PCR, lists solely in-frame clones and lacks some. D and trimming were read from the DNA, whereas the V and J calls and clone size are those reported in that table. The sample has fewer than 250,000 clones; roughly three quarters are singletons.

What was sequenced was PBMCs or T cells enriched from blood (not recorded which). The sequence was collected from a woman between 45 and 65 years old with acute COVID-19. The V gene is TRBV24-1, the J gene TRBJ2-5, with 7 bases identical to TRBD1. In nucleotides, the CDR3 is TGTGCCACCAGTGCCATAGGGGGCCTCCAAGAGACCCAGTACTTC. It translates to CATSAIGGLQETQYF.